A selection of T cell receptor beta chains follows, all from one sample in a study of T cells after yellow fever vaccination. TCRdb itself ran the 5' RACE reads through MiXCR, one entry per CDR3 protein. This sample yields hundreds of thousands of distinct CDR3 sequences, of which about 3.5% are seen a single time; around a quarter belongs to the top ten. The specimen comprised PBMCs, sampled on the day of the yellow fever booster vaccination. The source of these receptors is a man between 18 and 35 years old who received the YFV17D yellow fever vaccine. Each CDR3 is given with its conserved first and last residue. The D gene is left open where the match is weak. Clone size is shown for a subset of rows, as once, few, many or a class of expanded clone.

TRBD1,many,TRBV6-1,TRBJ1-2,TGTGCCAGTGGACAGGGGCCGCGGTATGGCTACACCTTC,CASGQGPRYGYTF
.,few,TRBV28,TRBJ1-1,TGTGCCAGCAGTTTGTGGGGCGAAGCTTTCTTT,CASSLWGEAFF
.,many,TRBV6-5,TRBJ2-3,TGTGCCAGCAGTTACTCGGGGGGGCAGCCCACAGATACGCAGTATTTT,CASSYSGGQPTDTQYF
.,many,TRBV29-1,TRBJ2-2,TGCAGCGTATCACAGACGAACACCGGGGAGCTGTTTTTT,CSVSQTNTGELFF
TRBD2,many,TRBV20-1,TRBJ2-2,TGCAGTGCCCACGGACTAGCGGGGGGTTACGGGGAGCTGTTTTTT,CSAHGLAGGYGELFF
.,many,TRBV7-8,TRBJ2-5,TGTGCCAGCAGTACCGGTCCCCCCCAGTACTTC,CASSTGPPQYF
.,many,TRBV2,TRBJ2-5,TGTGCCAGCAGTGCAACTGGAACGCCCCCGACCCAGTACTTC,CASSATGTPPTQYF
TRBD1,.,TRBV6-5,TRBJ2-3,TGTGCCAGCAGTTACACCGGGACAGGGGGAAATACGCAGTATTTT,CASSYTGTGGNTQYF
.,many,TRBV10-3,TRBJ2-5,TGTGCCATCAGTGCCCCGCAGGGGTTGGGGCAAGAGACCCAGTACTTC,CAISAPQGLGQETQYF
TRBD1,few,TRBV6-6,TRBJ1-1,TGTGCCAGCAGTTACCAAGACAGGGCGGCGGGTCAGAACACTGAAGCTTTCTTT,CASSYQDRAAGQNTEAFF
.,few,TRBV20-1,TRBJ2-3,TGCAGTGCTAGAGATGATCGGGGGGCGAATACGCAGTATTTT,CSARDDRGANTQYF
.,few,TRBV27,TRBJ2-1,TGTGCCAGCCGAAAGACAGGAGCCTACAATGAGCAGTTCTTC,CASRKTGAYNEQFF
.,many,TRBV7-6,TRBJ2-2,TGTGCCAGCACGAGCAGGGACGGGGAGCTGTTTTTT,CASTSRDGELFF
.,few,TRBV2,TRBJ2-2,TGTGCCAGCAGTGAGTTTGGTGGCACCGGGGAGCTGTTTTTT,CASSEFGGTGELFF
TRBD2,many,TRBV27,TRBJ2-1,TGTGCCAGCAGTTTAACCGGGGGGATCTACAATGAGCAGTTCTTC,CASSLTGGIYNEQFF
.,.,TRBV5-4,TRBJ2-2,TGTGCCAGCAGCCACCTACAGGGAGTCACCGGGGAGCTGTTTTTT,CASSHLQGVTGELFF
TRBD2,many,TRBV9,TRBJ2-2,TGTGCCAGCAGCCCTACTAGCGGGGGGGCCCGAACCGGGGAGCTGTTTTTT,CASSPTSGGARTGELFF
.,few,TRBV5-1,TRBJ2-2,TGCGCCAGCAGCTTGGTGTTTTTCCCCGGGGAGCTGTTTTTT,CASSLVFFPGELFF
.,.,TRBV25-1,TRBJ2-1,TGTGCCAGCAGTGCGGGCTATGAGGAGTTCTTC,CASSAGYEEFF
.,many,TRBV5-1,TRBJ2-5,TGCGCCAGCAGCCGGGTGGGCGGCCAAGAGACCCAGTACTTC,CASSRVGGQETQYF
.,few,TRBV7-6,TRBJ1-5,TGTGCCAGCAGCCTCTCGGATAGGAGCCATCAGCCCCAGCATTTT,CASSLSDRSHQPQHF
.,many,TRBV20-1,TRBJ1-2,TGCAGTGCTGACGCGGGGTATGGCTACACCTTC,CSADAGYGYTF
.,many,TRBV4-1,TRBJ2-2,TGCGCCAGCAGCCAAGATTTCGAGCTGACCGGGGAGCTGTTTTTT,CASSQDFELTGELFF
.,many,TRBV5-1,TRBJ2-7,TGCGCCAGCAGCTTGGGCACAGGGCATCAGGGTCACGAGCAGTACTTC,CASSLGTGHQGHEQYF
.,few,TRBV4-2,TRBJ1-2,TGTGCCAGCAGCCAAGATAGGGCAGGAAACTATGGCTACACCTTC,CASSQDRAGNYGYTF
TRBD2,many,TRBV5-1,TRBJ2-1,TGCGCCAGCAGCTTGCGACTAGCGGGATACAATGAGCAGTTCTTC,CASSLRLAGYNEQFF
TRBD1,.,TRBV5-1,TRBJ2-7,TGCGCCAGCAGCTTGTTGGGACAGGCCGCCTACGAGCAGTACTTC,CASSLLGQAAYEQYF
TRBD1,few,TRBV10-3,TRBJ2-2,TGTGCCATCAGTGGGGGGACAGTCACCGGGGAGCTGTTTTTT,CAISGGTVTGELFF
.,few,TRBV7-3,TRBJ2-3,TGTGCCAGCAGCGGCCCCTGTGCTGATACGCAGTATTTT,CASSGPCADTQYF